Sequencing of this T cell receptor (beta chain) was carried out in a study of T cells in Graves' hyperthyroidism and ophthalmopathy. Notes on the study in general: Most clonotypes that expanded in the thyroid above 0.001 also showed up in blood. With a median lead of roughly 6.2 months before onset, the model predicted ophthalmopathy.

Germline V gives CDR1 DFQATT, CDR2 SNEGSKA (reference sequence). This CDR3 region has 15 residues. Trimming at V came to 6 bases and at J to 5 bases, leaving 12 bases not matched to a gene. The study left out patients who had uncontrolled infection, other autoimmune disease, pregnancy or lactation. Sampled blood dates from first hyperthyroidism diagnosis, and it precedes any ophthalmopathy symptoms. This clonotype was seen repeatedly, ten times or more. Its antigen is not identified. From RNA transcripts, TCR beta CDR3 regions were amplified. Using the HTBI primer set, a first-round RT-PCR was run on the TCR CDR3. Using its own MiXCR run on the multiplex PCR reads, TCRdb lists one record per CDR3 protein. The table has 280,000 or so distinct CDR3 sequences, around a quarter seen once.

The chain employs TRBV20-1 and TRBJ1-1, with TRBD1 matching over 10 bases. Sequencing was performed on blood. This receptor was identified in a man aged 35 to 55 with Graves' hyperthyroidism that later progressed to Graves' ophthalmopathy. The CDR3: CSADGTGVGGTEAFF. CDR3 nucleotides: TGCAGTGCCGACGGGACAGGGGTAGGTGGGACTGAAGCTTTCTTT.